What follows are 11 T cell receptor beta chains derived from one specimen sequenced in a study of spatial heterogeneity in lung cancer. Noted time point: blood at routine non-recurrence follow-up after resection. TCRdb ran MiXCR on the 5' RACE reads and lists one entry per CDR3 protein. The sample consists of 45,000 to 55,000 distinct CDR3 sequences, over 9.5% of them appearing once. Sequencing used PBMCs, obtained at follow-up. All receptors come from a male donor with early-stage non-small cell lung cancer.

This clonotype was counted at least ten times. V is TRBV30 and J is TRBJ1-5; no reliable D call. Per germline, CDR1 GTSNPN and CDR2 SVGIG (reference sequence). The CDR3 consists of 13 residues. The V end was cut by 2 bases, the J end by 5 bases, with 10 bases between. The CDR3, as DNA: TGTGCCTGGAGTCCTACGGGTGATCAGCCCCAGCATTTT. Amino acid sequence: CAWSPTGDQPQHF.

This clonotype showed up many times. J is TRBJ2-5 and V is TRBV29-1, with a tentative D call TRBD2 (7 bases). Trimming shortened V by 7 bases and J by 5 bases, and 17 bases separated the two germline ends. The CDR3 runs 13 residues. Germline CDR1 is SQVTM and CDR2 is ANQGSEA. The CDR3, as DNA: TGCAGCGCCAAACGGGGGGCAGGGGAGACCCAGTACTTC. Translation: CSAKRGAGETQYF.

This clonotype was found many times. The rearrangement uses TRBV30 and TRBJ1-5, with a possible D match to TRBD1 (6 bases). The CDR3 has 17 residues. Germline V gene sequence: CDR1 GTSNPN, CDR2 SVGIG (reference sequence). Trimming shortened V by 2 bases and J by 2 bases, and 19 bases separated the two germline ends. CDR3 nucleotides: TGTGCCTGGAGTACCGGGACCAGCGCAGGGGGCAATCAGCCCCAGCATTTT. Translation gives CAWSTGTSAGGNQPQHF. Combining the CDR3 with reference TRBV30 and TRBJ1-5 gives the whole variable domain SQTIHQWPATLVQPVGSPLSLECTVEGTSNPNLYWYRQAAGRGLQLLFYSVGIGQISSEVPQNLSASRPQDRQFILSSKKLLLSDSGFYLCAWSTGTSAGGNQPQHFGDGTRLSIL.

This clonotype was detected a few times. The chain employs TRBV20-1 and TRBJ1-1; a weak D match, TRBD1 (5 bases). The CDR3 has 13 residues. CDR1 and CDR2 from the germline V gene are DFQATT and SNEGSKA (reference sequence). V lost 5 bases and J lost 2, with 12 bases in between. The CDR3 here is CSALAGTNTEAFF. CDR3 bases: TGCAGTGCTCTCGCCGGGACCAACACTGAAGCTTTCTTT.

There are many counts of this clonotype. The genes are TRBV20-1 and TRBJ1-6, with 9 nucleotides matching TRBD1. J lost 10 bases, V lost 4 bases, and 8 bases had no gene match. The CDR3 is 14 residues long. Germline values: CDR1 DFQATT, CDR2 SNEGSKA (reference sequence). The DNA for the CDR3 is TGCAGTGCTACCCGACAGGGGGTAGGGTCACCCCTCCACTTT. Protein: CSATRQGVGSPLHF.

This chain joins TRBV7-9 and TRBJ2-2; a possible D gene is TRBD1 (6 bases). The CDR3 loop spans 15 amino acids. The germline gives CDR1 SEHNR, CDR2 FQNEAQ (reference sequence). V gave up 3 bases and J gave up 2 bases, with 10 bases separating them. The CDR3 sequence: CASSLRGFNTGELFF. The CDR3 DNA reads TGTGCCAGCAGCTTGAGGGGGTTTAACACCGGGGAGCTGTTTTTT.

This clonotype was observed at least ten times. The chain employs TRBV27 and TRBJ2-1; the match to TRBD2 covers 10 bases. CDR1 MNHEY and CDR2 SMNVEV come from the germline V gene (reference sequence). The junction had 6 bases not matched to a gene; V was cut back by 3 bases and J by 4 bases. The CDR3 covers 16 residues. The CDR3: CASSFEGLAYYNEQFF. The CDR3 bases are TGTGCCAGCAGTTTTGAGGGACTAGCGTATTACAATGAGCAGTTCTTC.

This clonotype was recorded at least ten times. This rearrangement joins TRBV12-3 or TRBV12-4 to TRBJ2-7; a weak D match, TRBD1 (7 bases). V lost 6 bases, J lost 6 bases, and 21 bases lay in between. The CDR3 covers 15 residues. CDR3 protein: CASSPRGTEPGEQYF. The CDR3 DNA sequence: TGTGCCAGCAGCCCACGGGGGACAGAGCCGGGCGAGCAGTACTTC.

This clonotype was seen a handful of times. The chain recombines TRBV28 with TRBJ1-3, with D uncertain. V lost 3 bases and J lost 7, with 10 bases in between. CDR1 is MDHEN, CDR2 SYDVKM, per germline. This CDR3 has 13 amino acids. The CDR3 bases are TGTGCCAGCAGTTTCCGACAAGCGAACACCATATATTTT. Its protein product is CASSFRQANTIYF.

V and J are TRBV4-1 and TRBJ1-5; 7 bases fit TRBD1. Germline lookup yields CDR1 MGHRA and CDR2 YSYEKL. The CDR3 covers 15 residues. V dropped 3 bases and J dropped 2; count of bases not matched to a gene: 4. The CDR3 region is CASSQAGTGNQPQHF. CDR3 DNA: TGCGCCAGCAGCCAGGCCGGGACAGGCAATCAGCCCCAGCATTTT.

This clonotype showed up many times. This chain joins TRBV12-3 or TRBV12-4 and TRBJ1-2; no definite D call. The CDR3 is 11 amino acids. Trimming took off 8 bases at V and 13 bases at J, with 17 bases between the two ends. CDR3 protein: CASCPPWQCTF. The DNA of the CDR3 is TGTGCCAGCTGTCCCCCGTGGCAATGCACCTTC.